A selection of T cell receptor beta chains follows, all from one sample in a study of cytomegalovirus exposure and HLA in healthy donors. The table came from immunoSEQ multiplex PCR; TCRdb's copy has only in-frame clones and leaves some out. This sample carries about 160,000 clones, around 76% of them seen once, and the ten largest clones take roughly 6.6%. The sequencing sample was made of PBMCs. The receptor set was obtained from a man aged 40-49 years in good health and CMV-seropositive. Both conserved end residues are part of each CDR3. The D gene is left open where the match is weak. Clone size, where shown, is once, few, many, or a class for clones that have expanded.

j_call | v_call | clone_size | d_call | cdr3_aa | cdr3_nt
TRBJ2-7 | TRBV5-1 | NA | NA | CASSLEEGRYEQYF | TGCGCCAGCAGCTTGGAAGAGGGTCGGTACGAGCAGTACTTC
TRBJ2-3 | TRBV6-4 | NA | TRBD2 | CASSDRGGASTDTQYF | TGTGCCAGCAGTGACCGGGGGGGGGCTAGCACAGATACGCAGTATTTT
TRBJ1-1 | TRBV5-8 | NA | TRBD1 | CASSPGQGNTEAFF | TGTGCCAGCAGCCCGGGACAGGGGAACACTGAAGCTTTCTTT
TRBJ2-6 | TRBV5-1 | NA | NA | CASSQEGGRTGANVLTF | TGCGCCAGCAGCCAGGAAGGGGGAAGGACTGGGGCCAACGTCCTGACTTTC
TRBJ1-4 | TRBV5-1 | NA | TRBD1 | CASSEAGTGGSTNEKLFF | TGCGCCAGCAGCGAAGCCGGGACAGGGGGTTCAACTAATGAAAAACTGTTTTTT
TRBJ1-1 | TRBV6-5 | NA | TRBD1 | CASRDRTGRRTEAFF | TGTGCCAGCAGGGACCGGACAGGGCGTCGGACTGAAGCTTTCTTT
TRBJ2-5 | TRBV11-1 | NA | NA | CASSLVPGVGETQYF | TGTGCCAGCAGCTTAGTCCCAGGGGTGGGAGAGACCCAGTACTTC
TRBJ2-7 | TRBV7-6 | NA | TRBD1 | CASSLTGGREEQYF | TGTGCCAGCAGCCTTACAGGGGGCAGGGAGGAGCAGTACTTC
TRBJ1-2 | TRBV4-1 | few | TRBD1 | CASSQDPTGYYGYTF | TGCGCCAGCAGCCAAGATCCGACAGGGTACTATGGCTACACCTTC
TRBJ1-6 | TRBV25-1 | medium-sized | NA | CASSPGGNSPLHF | TGTGCCAGCAGTCCGGGGGGCAATTCACCCCTCCACTTT
TRBJ2-7 | TRBV4-1 | once | NA | CASSQESVTGSYEQYF | TGCGCCAGCAGCCAAGAATCGGTAACAGGCTCCTACGAGCAGTACTTC
TRBJ2-3 | TRBV9 | few | TRBD2 | CASSVATSGGVWTDTQYF | TGTGCCAGCAGCGTAGCTACTAGCGGGGGGGTTTGGACAGATACGCAGTATTTT
TRBJ2-3 | TRBV2 | NA | NA | CASSGPLATDTQYF | TGTGCCAGCAGTGGCCCGTTGGCAACAGATACGCAGTATTTT
TRBJ1-2 | TRBV6-6 | NA | NA | CASSSLVLHYGYTF | TGTGCCAGCAGCTCCTTAGTGCTTCACTATGGCTACACCTTC
TRBJ1-2 | TRBV7-9 | NA | TRBD1 | CAPQELDRNYGYTF | TGTGCCCCTCAGGAACTGGACAGGAACTATGGCTACACCTTC
TRBJ1-2 | TRBV6-5 | few | TRBD1 | CGAGGNYGYTF | TGTGGGGCAGGGGGTAACTATGGCTACACCTTC
TRBJ1-1 | TRBV18 | NA | NA | CASSPYEGNTEAFF | TGTGCCAGCTCACCTTACGAGGGGAACACTGAAGCTTTCTTT
TRBJ1-1 | TRBV14 | NA | TRBD1 | CASSQDARGRRNTEAFF | TGTGCCAGCAGCCAAGATGCAAGGGGGCGTCGGAACACTGAAGCTTTCTTT
TRBJ2-7 | TRBV4-2 | NA | NA | CASSQDEQSYEQYF | TGTGCCAGCAGCCAAGATGAACAATCCTACGAGCAGTACTTC
TRBJ2-6 | TRBV9 | NA | NA | CASSVSGANVLTF | TGTGCCAGTTCAGTCTCTGGGGCCAACGTCCTGACTTTC
TRBJ2-7 | TRBV19 | few | NA | CASSNPANEQYF | TGTGCCAGTAGTAACCCCGCTAACGAGCAGTACTTC
TRBJ1-1 | TRBV6-5 | NA | TRBD1 | CASRPSGGSTEAFF | TGTGCCAGCAGACCTTCAGGGGGCAGCACTGAAGCTTTCTTT
TRBJ1-1 | TRBV7-9 | NA | NA | CASSFVFESRAIEAFF | TGTGCCAGCAGCTTTGTATTCGAGTCCAGGGCGATTGAAGCTTTCTTT
TRBJ2-5 | TRBV30 | NA | TRBD2 | CAWSTSGGSQETQYF | TGTGCCTGGAGTACGTCGGGGGGGTCCCAAGAGACCCAGTACTTC
TRBJ1-1 | TRBV6-6 | few | NA | CASSYGQGSLNTEAFF | TGTGCCAGCAGTTACGGGCAGGGGTCCCTGAACACTGAAGCTTTCTTT
TRBJ2-3 | TRBV4-2 | NA | TRBD2 | CASSQVGLRGARGISTDTQYF | TGTGCCAGCAGCCAAGTCGGGCTGCGGGGGGCGCGGGGGATTAGCACAGATACGCAGTATTTT
TRBJ2-5 | TRBV5-4 | NA | NA | CASSPAGQNQETQYF | TGTGCCAGCAGTCCTGCTGGTCAGAATCAAGAGACCCAGTACTTC
TRBJ1-3 | TRBV5-4 | NA | TRBD1 | CASSAWGTEGDTIYF | TGTGCCAGCAGCGCTTGGGGGACAGAGGGGGACACCATATATTTT
TRBJ1-2 | TRBV7-2 | NA | NA | CASSLAADGYTF | TGTGCCAGCAGCTTAGCGGCAGATGGCTACACCTTC
TRBJ1-2 | TRBV25-1 | NA | TRBD1 | CATSPGTGLIDYGYTF | TGTGCCACCAGTCCCGGGACAGGGCTTATCGACTATGGCTACACCTTC
TRBJ1-4 | TRBV6-4 | NA | TRBD1 | CASSATGIEKLFF | TGTGCCAGCAGTGCGACAGGGATTGAGAAACTGTTTTTT
TRBJ1-5 | TRBV6-1 | NA | TRBD1 | CASSERGQGQPQHF | TGTGCCAGCAGTGAAAGGGGACAGGGGCAGCCCCAGCATTTT
TRBJ1-2 | TRBV25-1 | NA | TRBD1 | CASSRTGQGENYGYTF | TGTGCCAGCAGCAGAACCGGACAGGGGGAGAACTATGGCTACACCTTC
TRBJ2-7 | TRBV2 | NA | TRBD1 | CASQGESYEQYF | TGTGCCAGCCAGGGGGAATCCTACGAGCAGTACTTC
TRBJ1-6 | TRBV4-3 | NA | NA | CASSQEAGVAVSPLHF | TGCGCCAGCAGCCAAGAAGCGGGGGTTGCTGTCTCACCCCTCCACTTT
TRBJ1-1 | TRBV7-2 | NA | NA | CASSLTGLNTEAFF | TGTGCCAGCAGCTTAACAGGATTGAACACTGAAGCTTTCTTT
TRBJ2-7 | TRBV10-1 | NA | TRBD2 | CASSEEAGGLFHRYEQYF | TGCGCCAGCAGTGAGGAAGCGGGGGGCCTCTTCCATAGGTACGAGCAGTACTTC
TRBJ1-1 | TRBV11-2 | NA | NA | CASSFRDFGTEAFF | TGTGCCAGCAGCTTCAGGGATTTCGGCACTGAAGCTTTCTTT
TRBJ2-3 | TRBV7-9 | NA | TRBD2 | CASSSGGAALAADTQYF | TGTGCCAGCAGCAGCGGGGGCGCCGCTCTCGCGGCAGATACGCAGTATTTT
TRBJ1-3 | TRBV9 | NA | TRBD1 | CASSASLRTTGYSGNTIYF | TGTGCCAGCAGCGCCAGTTTGAGGACGACAGGGTACTCTGGAAACACCATATATTTT
TRBJ1-1 | TRBV7-2 | NA | NA | CASSQFFLGDTEAFF | TGTGCCAGCAGTCAATTTTTCCTAGGGGACACTGAGGCTTTCTTT
TRBJ2-1 | TRBV10-3 | NA | NA | CAISEGRGADNEQFF | TGTGCCATCAGTGAGGGGAGGGGGGCGGACAATGAGCAGTTCTTC
TRBJ1-4 | TRBV18 | NA | NA | CASSAAAWEKLFF | TGTGCCAGCTCAGCCGCGGCATGGGAAAAACTGTTTTTT
TRBJ2-1 | TRBV25-1 | NA | NA | CASSELSLDISYNEQFF | TGTGCCAGCAGTGAACTTTCTCTGGACATCTCCTACAATGAGCAGTTCTTC
TRBJ1-2 | TRBV28 | NA | TRBD1 | CASSSSGQGVIRRYGYTF | TGTGCCAGCAGTTCGTCGGGACAGGGGGTTATTAGGCGCTATGGCTACACCTTC
TRBJ2-3 | TRBV5-1 | NA | NA | CASTALSTQYF | TGCGCCAGCACCGCCCTAAGTACGCAGTATTTT
TRBJ1-6 | TRBV7-2 | NA | NA | CASSRIDNSPLHF | TGTGCCAGCAGCCGTATCGATAATTCACCCCTCCACTTT
TRBJ1-6 | TRBV9 | once | TRBD1 | CASSVGGTGVSPLHF | TGTGCCAGCAGCGTAGGGGGGACAGGGGTTTCACCCCTCCACTTT
TRBJ1-2 | TRBV6-5 | NA | NA | CASSQGQRGYTF | TGTGCCAGCAGTCAGGGGCAGAGGGGCTACACCTTC
TRBJ1-4 | TRBV10-2 | NA | TRBD1 | CASSEGQGSYEKLFF | TGCGCCAGCAGTGAGGGACAGGGGTCTTATGAAAAACTGTTTTTT
TRBJ2-3 | TRBV18 | few | NA | CASSPPGRGPSTDTQYF | TGTGCCAGCTCACCACCGGGTAGGGGCCCTAGCACAGATACGCAGTATTTT